Below, 22 T cell receptor beta chains from the same sample are listed, as sequenced in a study of naive and memory T cell subsets. The beta constant-region primer was an equimolar mix of two oligonucleotides covering TRBC1 and TRBC2. MiXCR was run by TCRdb on the UMI-ligation and nested PCR reads, yielding one entry per CDR3 protein. The sample holds 77,000 or so distinct CDR3 sequences, over 10% seen once. Sequenced sample: central memory CD4+ T cells from blood. All receptors derive from a human donor in good health.

This clonotype was picked up a small number of times. This rearrangement joins TRBV7-2 to TRBJ2-2; TRBD1 matches at 8 bases. The CDR3 runs to 16 residues. CDR1 and CDR2 (germline): SGHTA, FQGNSA. The trim removed 3 bases at V and 1 base at J, leaving 4 bases unmatched. Here the CDR3 reads CASSLQGAGNTGELFF. The CDR3, as DNA: TGTGCCAGCAGCTTGCAGGGGGCAGGGAACACCGGGGAGCTGTTTTTT.

The chain recombines TRBV15 with TRBJ2-1; 8 bases match TRBD2. The germline V gene encodes CDR1 LNHNV and CDR2 YYDKDF (reference sequence). V was pared by 3 bases and J by 5 bases, with 9 bases of the junction left unmatched. CDR3 size: 16 residues. CDR3 region: CATSSAQGLGNNEQFF. CDR3 nucleotide sequence: TGTGCCACCAGCAGTGCCCAGGGACTAGGTAACAATGAGCAGTTCTTC.

This clonotype has a count of ten or more. The chain combines TRBV10-3 with TRBJ2-3, with D possibly TRBD2 on 5 matching bases. Trimming shortened V by 0 bases and J by 2 bases, and 12 bases separated the two germline ends. There are 16 residues in the CDR3. Germline V gene sequence: CDR1 ENHRY, CDR2 SYGVKD. The chain's CDR3 is CAISESRVSNTDTQYF. The CDR3 region has the DNA TGTGCCATCAGTGAGTCGAGGGTTTCCAACACAGATACGCAGTATTTT.

This rearrangement joins TRBV20-1 to TRBJ2-7; no firm D call. The CDR3 extends over 14 amino acids. V was cut by 0 bases and J by 1 base, with 10 bases left in between. The germline V gene encodes CDR1 DFQATT and CDR2 SNEGSKA (reference sequence). The CDR3 reads CSARDPRISYEQYF. DNA of the CDR3: TGCAGTGCTAGAGATCCTAGAATTTCCTACGAGCAGTACTTC.

V and J are TRBV10-3 and TRBJ2-7; 16 nucleotides line up with TRBD2. Germline V gene sequence: CDR1 ENHRY, CDR2 SYGVKD. This CDR3 has 17 residues. Trimming at V came to 5 bases and at J to 3 bases, leaving 7 bases not matched to a gene. The CDR3 reads CAISPGLAGGHHYEQYF. For the CDR3, the DNA is TGTGCCATCAGTCCGGGACTAGCGGGAGGGCACCACTACGAGCAGTACTTC.

This sequence joins TRBV5-4 and TRBJ2-3; 15 bases map to TRBD2. CDR1 SGHNT and CDR2 YYREEE come from the germline V gene (reference sequence). The CDR3 extends over 16 amino acids. Unmatched junction bases numbered 3, after V lost 2 bases and J lost 5 bases. CDR3 protein: CASSFPGLAGGDTQYF. CDR3 nucleotides: TGTGCCAGCAGCTTCCCGGGACTAGCGGGAGGAGATACGCAGTATTTT.

This clonotype was picked up a small number of times. The rearrangement uses TRBV3-1 and TRBJ2-1; D remains unclear. From germline, CDR1 is LGHDT and CDR2 YNNKEL (reference sequence). The V and J ends lost 0 bases and 10 bases respectively, with 13 bases between them. The CDR3 is 14 residues long. The CDR3 sequence: CASSQDRPRGEQFF. Written as DNA, the CDR3 is TGTGCCAGCAGCCAAGATCGTCCCCGCGGAGAGCAGTTCTTC.

This clonotype was picked up many times. The CDR3 DNA follows: TGTGCCAGCAGTTCCCCTGGCAATGAGCAGTTCTTC. Its translation is CASSSPGNEQFF. The chain uses TRBV12-3 or TRBV12-4 and TRBJ2-1; D gene uncertain. CDR3 size: 12 residues. V was clipped by 4 bases and J by 6 bases, with 7 bases between them.

The chain couples TRBV15 to TRBJ2-2, with a tentative D call TRBD1 (6 bases). Trimming cost V 1 base and J 5 bases, with 14 bases left between them. Germline CDR1 is LNHNV and CDR2 is YYDKDF (reference sequence). CDR3 length: 16 amino acids. DNA of the CDR3: TGTGCCACCAGCAGAGCACTAGGGGGTGTAACCGGGGAGCTGTTTTTT. Protein: CATSRALGGVTGELFF.

The chain links TRBV5-4 to TRBJ2-5, with 9 bases lining up with TRBD2. CDR3 size: 13 residues. CDR1 and CDR2 from the germline V gene are SGHNT and YYREEE (reference sequence). With 4 bases clipped from V and 5 bases from J, the junction kept 3 bases outside the gene matches. The CDR3: CASSLGLAETQYF. The CDR3 DNA reads TGTGCCAGCAGCCTCGGACTAGCGGAGACCCAGTACTTC.

This clonotype was counted a few times. V usage is TRBV5-5 and J usage is TRBJ1-3; D unclear. This CDR3 has 17 residues. The ends were cut back, 1 base at V and 0 bases at J, with 14 bases in the middle. Germline CDR1 is SGHKS and CDR2 is YYEKEE (reference sequence). This CDR3 reads CASSLYPDGISGNTIYF. In DNA form, the CDR3 reads TGTGCCAGCAGCTTGTACCCCGACGGCATCTCTGGAAACACCATATATTTT. The full variable domain, in which reference TRBV5-5 and TRBJ1-3 provide the parts outside the CDR3, is DAGVTQSPTHLIKTRGQQVTLRCSPISGHKSVSWYQQVLGQGPQFIFQYYEKEERGRGNFPDRFSARQFPNYSSELNVNALLLGDSALYLCASSLYPDGISGNTIYFGEGSWLTVV.

This clonotype occurred many times. The junction departs from the called germline gene at one end, perhaps through a read error. V is TRBV28 and J is TRBJ2-3; no reliable D call. The CDR3 loop spans 12 amino acids. The germline V gene has CDR1 MDHEN and CDR2 SYDVKM. The CDR3 reads CASSRYLDASGF. CDR3 sequence (DNA): TGTGCCAGCAGCCGGTACCTGGACGCTTCGGGTTTT.

This clonotype was counted at least ten times. The gene calls are TRBV5-4 and TRBJ2-7, with D perhaps matching TRBD1 (5 bases). V dropped 3 bases and J dropped 7 bases, with 5 bases sitting between them. This CDR3 spans 10 amino acids. Germline V gene sequence: CDR1 SGHNT, CDR2 YYREEE (reference sequence). For the CDR3, the DNA is TGTGCCAGCAGCTACAGGGAGCAGTACTTC. This codes for CASSYREQYF.

The chain is built from TRBV4-3 and TRBJ1-1; maybe TRBD1 (5 bases). Germline values: CDR1 LGHNA, CDR2 YSLEER. This CDR3 region has 14 residues. The V end was cut by 0 bases, the J end by 7 bases, with 12 bases between. DNA of the CDR3: TGCGCCAGCAGCCAAGAGAGTTGGGGCAGTGAAGCTTTCTTT. Encoded protein: CASSQESWGSEAFF.

This clonotype was counted only a few times. The chain links TRBV3-1 to TRBJ2-1; D is ambiguous. Trimming removed 4 bases from V and 3 bases from J, with 13 bases in between. Germline V CDR1 and CDR2: LGHDT, YNNKEL (reference sequence). The CDR3 has 15 residues. The CDR3 nucleotides are TGTGCCAGCAGCCCAACCGGGCCCGGCTACAATGAGCAGTTCTTC. This sequence encodes CASSPTGPGYNEQFF.

This clonotype was counted a few times. This sequence joins TRBV6-6 and TRBJ2-5; tentatively, D is TRBD1 (6 bases). Trimming removed 2 bases at V and 3 bases at J, with 7 bases between. Looked up from germline, CDR1 is MNHNY and CDR2 is SVGAGI (reference sequence). The CDR3 extends over 13 amino acids. CDR3 protein: CASSYDRKETQYF. In nucleotides, the CDR3 is TGTGCCAGCAGTTACGACAGGAAAGAGACCCAGTACTTC.

V usage is TRBV5-1 and J usage is TRBJ2-1, with D maybe TRBD1 (6 bases). The CDR3 contains 15 residues. The germline V gene has CDR1 SGHRS and CDR2 YFSETQ. V lost 2 bases, J lost 1 base, and 10 bases lay in between. The CDR3: CASSLSGQSYNEQFF. In nucleotides, the CDR3 is TGCGCCAGCAGCTTAAGCGGACAGTCCTACAATGAGCAGTTCTTC.

The gene calls are TRBV20-1 and TRBJ1-1; 8 positions match TRBD1. Germline lookup yields CDR1 DFQATT and CDR2 SNEGSKA (reference sequence). The J segment lost 1 base and the V segment lost 6 bases, leaving 7 bases of the junction unmatched. CDR3 length: 14 residues. In DNA, the CDR3 is TGCAGTGCCATGCGCGGACAGGGGAACACTGAAGCTTTCTTT. Residues: CSAMRGQGNTEAFF.

This clonotype was seen more than once but under ten times. Here the CDR3 reads CASSLSRATTDTQYF. Written as DNA, the CDR3 is TGTGCCAGCAGCCTGAGCAGGGCGACCACAGATACGCAGTATTTT. This rearrangement joins TRBV14 to TRBJ2-3; possible D gene TRBD1, 5 bases. CDR3 size: 15 residues. The V end was cut by 4 bases, the J end by 2 bases, with 13 bases between. Germline-derived CDR1 and CDR2 are SGHDN and FVKESK. Combining the CDR3 with reference TRBV14 and TRBJ2-3 gives the whole variable domain EAGVTQFPSHSVIEKGQTVTLRCDPISGHDNLYWYRRVMGKEIKFLLHFVKESKQDESGMPNNRFLAERTGGTYSTLKVQPAELEDSGVYFCASSLSRATTDTQYFGPGTRLTVL.

A few counts support this clonotype. The chain joins TRBV12-3 or TRBV12-4 to TRBJ2-7, with 8 bases matching TRBD1. The CDR3 contains 15 residues. Losses at the gene ends were 6 bases for V and 6 bases for J; bases not matched to a gene: 13. The CDR3 spells CASSSTDRGGSEQYF. CDR3 coding DNA: TGTGCCAGCAGCTCAACAGACAGGGGAGGCAGCGAGCAGTACTTC.

Many counts were recorded for this clonotype. The rearrangement links TRBV4-2 to TRBJ2-3, with TRBD1 identical over 10 bases. Trimming cost V 0 bases and J 1 base; bases outside gene matches: 10. The CDR3 is 19 residues long. Germline lookup yields CDR1 LGHNA and CDR2 YNFKEQ. The CDR3 bases are TGTGCCAGCAGCCAAGAACGGGGACAGGGGAGTATTCGCACAGATACGCAGTATTTT. Protein product: CASSQERGQGSIRTDTQYF.

This clonotype was picked up many times. CDR3 protein: CASSQLYGYTF. CDR3 sequence (DNA): TGTGCCAGCAGCCAATTGTACGGCTACACCTTC. The V and J genes are TRBV3-1 and TRBJ1-2; D not resolved. Germline V CDR1 and CDR2: LGHDT, YNNKEL (reference sequence). This CDR3 is 11 amino acids long. Trimming took 2 bases from V and 8 from J, leaving 6 bases between them. Complete variable domain (other parts from reference TRBV3-1 and TRBJ1-2): DTAVSQTPKYLVTQMGNDKSIKCEQNLGHDTMYWYKQDSKKFLKIMFSYNNKELIINETVPNRFSPKSPDKAHLNLHINSLELGDSAVYFCASSQLYGYTFGSGTRLTVV.